This T cell receptor beta chain was sequenced for a study of T cells in localized non-small cell lung cancer. Study conclusions and caveats: Longer overall survival accompanied higher blood T cell density. Uninvolved adjacent lung had higher T cell clonality than tumor and all other tissues.

This CDR3 has 17 residues. Trimming pared 0 bases from V and 6 bases from J, leaving 20 bases between. The germline V gene encodes CDR1 LNHDA and CDR2 SQIVND (reference sequence). The assay was immunoSEQ multiplex PCR, and TCRdb's table has in-frame clones only and misses some. Of 35,000 to 45,000 clones in the sample, roughly 92% were seen once. To note about this clone: Its target is not known.

The TCR was taken from a female donor older than 55 with stage I lung adenocarcinoma. Sequenced material: peripheral blood, taken before any cancer treatment. The chain has TRBV19 and TRBJ1-2; D gene uncertain. This CDR3 reads CASSIEVQREGRNGYTF. The DNA for the CDR3 is TGTGCCAGTAGTATAGAGGTCCAGAGGGAGGGAAGGAATGGCTACACCTTC. Looking up the rest from reference TRBV19 and TRBJ1-2 gives the full variable domain: DGGITQSPKYLFRKEGQNVTLSCEQNLNHDAMYWYRQDPGQGLRLIYYSQIVNDFQKGDIAEGYSVSREKKESFPLTVTSAQKNPTAFYLCASSIEVQREGRNGYTFGSGTRLTVV.